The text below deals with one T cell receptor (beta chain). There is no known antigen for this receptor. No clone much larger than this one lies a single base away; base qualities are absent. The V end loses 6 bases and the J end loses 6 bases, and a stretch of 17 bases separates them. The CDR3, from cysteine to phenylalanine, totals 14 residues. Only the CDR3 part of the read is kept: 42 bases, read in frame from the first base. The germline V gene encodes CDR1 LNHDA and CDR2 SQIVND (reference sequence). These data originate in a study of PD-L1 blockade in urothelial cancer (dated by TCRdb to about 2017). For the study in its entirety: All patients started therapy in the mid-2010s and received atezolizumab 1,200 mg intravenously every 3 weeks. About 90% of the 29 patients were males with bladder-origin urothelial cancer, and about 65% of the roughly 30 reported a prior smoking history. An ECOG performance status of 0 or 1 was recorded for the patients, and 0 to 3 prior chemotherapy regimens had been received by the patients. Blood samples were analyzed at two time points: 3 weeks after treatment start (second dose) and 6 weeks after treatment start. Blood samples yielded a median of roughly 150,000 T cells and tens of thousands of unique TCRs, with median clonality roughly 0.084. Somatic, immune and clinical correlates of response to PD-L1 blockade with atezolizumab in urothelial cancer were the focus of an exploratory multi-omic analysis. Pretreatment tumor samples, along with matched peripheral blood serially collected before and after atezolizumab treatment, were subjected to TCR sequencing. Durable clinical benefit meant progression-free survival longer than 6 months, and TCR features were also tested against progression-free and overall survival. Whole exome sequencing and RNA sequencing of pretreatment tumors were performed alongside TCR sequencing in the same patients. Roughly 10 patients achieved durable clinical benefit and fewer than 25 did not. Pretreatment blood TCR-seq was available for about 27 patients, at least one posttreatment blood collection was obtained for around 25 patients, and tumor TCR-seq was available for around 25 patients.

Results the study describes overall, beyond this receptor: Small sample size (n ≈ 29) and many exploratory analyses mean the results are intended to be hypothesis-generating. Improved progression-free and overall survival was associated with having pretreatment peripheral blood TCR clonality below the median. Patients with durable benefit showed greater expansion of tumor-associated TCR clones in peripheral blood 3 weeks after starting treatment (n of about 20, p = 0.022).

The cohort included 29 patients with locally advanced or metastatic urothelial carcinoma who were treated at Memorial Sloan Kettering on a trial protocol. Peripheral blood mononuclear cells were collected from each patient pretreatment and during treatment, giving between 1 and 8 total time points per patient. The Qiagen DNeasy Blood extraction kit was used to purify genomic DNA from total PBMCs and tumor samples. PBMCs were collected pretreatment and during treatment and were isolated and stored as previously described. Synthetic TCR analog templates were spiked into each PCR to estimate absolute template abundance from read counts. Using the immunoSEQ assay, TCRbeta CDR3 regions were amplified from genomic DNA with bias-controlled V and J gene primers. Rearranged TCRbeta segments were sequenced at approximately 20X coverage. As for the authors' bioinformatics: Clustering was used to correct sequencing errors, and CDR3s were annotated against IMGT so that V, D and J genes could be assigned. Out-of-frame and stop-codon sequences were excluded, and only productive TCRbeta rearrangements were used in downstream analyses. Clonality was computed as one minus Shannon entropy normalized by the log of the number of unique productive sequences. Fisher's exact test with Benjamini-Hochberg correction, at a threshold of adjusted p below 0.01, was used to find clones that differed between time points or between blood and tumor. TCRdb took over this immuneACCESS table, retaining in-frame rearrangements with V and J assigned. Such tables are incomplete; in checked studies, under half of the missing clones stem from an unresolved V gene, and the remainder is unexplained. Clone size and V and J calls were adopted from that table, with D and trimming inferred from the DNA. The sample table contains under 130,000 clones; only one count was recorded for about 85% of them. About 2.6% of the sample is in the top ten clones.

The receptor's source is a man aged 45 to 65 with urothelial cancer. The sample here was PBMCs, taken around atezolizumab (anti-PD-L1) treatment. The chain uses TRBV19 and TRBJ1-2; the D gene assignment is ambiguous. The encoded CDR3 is CASSSRPTENGYTF. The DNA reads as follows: TGTGCCAGTAGCAGCCGACCGACTGAGAATGGCTACACCTTC.